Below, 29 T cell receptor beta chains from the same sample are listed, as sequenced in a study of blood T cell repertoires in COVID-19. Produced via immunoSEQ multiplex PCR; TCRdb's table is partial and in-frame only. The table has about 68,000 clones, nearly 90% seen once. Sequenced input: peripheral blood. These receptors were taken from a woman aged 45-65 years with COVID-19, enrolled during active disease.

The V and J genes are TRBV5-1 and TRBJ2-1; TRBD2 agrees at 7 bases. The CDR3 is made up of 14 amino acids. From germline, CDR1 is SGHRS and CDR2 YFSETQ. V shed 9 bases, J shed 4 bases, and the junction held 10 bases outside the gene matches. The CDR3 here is CATQEASGYNEQFF. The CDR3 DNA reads TGCGCCACCCAGGAGGCTAGCGGATACAATGAGCAGTTCTTC.

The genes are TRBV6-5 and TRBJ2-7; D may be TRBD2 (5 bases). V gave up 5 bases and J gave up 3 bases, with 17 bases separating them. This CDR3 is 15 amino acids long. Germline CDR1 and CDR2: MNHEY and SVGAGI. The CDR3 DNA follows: TGTGCCAGCAGTCCTCCCCCGGGGTCAGGCTACGAGCAGTACTTC. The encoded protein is CASSPPPGSGYEQYF.

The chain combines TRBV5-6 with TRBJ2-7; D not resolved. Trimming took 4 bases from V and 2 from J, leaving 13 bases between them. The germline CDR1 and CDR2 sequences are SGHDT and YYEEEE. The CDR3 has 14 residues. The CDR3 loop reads CASSMAPSAYEQYF. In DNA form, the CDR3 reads TGTGCCAGCAGCATGGCCCCGTCAGCCTACGAGCAGTACTTC.

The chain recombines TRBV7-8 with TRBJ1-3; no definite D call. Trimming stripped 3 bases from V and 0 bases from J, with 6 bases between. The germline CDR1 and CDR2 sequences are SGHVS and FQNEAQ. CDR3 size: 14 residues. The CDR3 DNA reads TGTGCCAGCAGCTTCGCGAGCTCTGGAAACACCATATATTTT. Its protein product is CASSFASSGNTIYF.

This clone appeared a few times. For the CDR3, the DNA is TGTGCCAGCAGTTTGGAATGGAGGACTGAAGCTTTCTTT. Amino acids: CASSLEWRTEAFF. The V and J genes are TRBV28 and TRBJ1-1, with D hard to call. Germline assignment: CDR1 MDHEN and CDR2 SYDVKM. Trimming left V 3 bases short and J 5 bases short, with 10 bases between. This CDR3 spans 13 amino acids.

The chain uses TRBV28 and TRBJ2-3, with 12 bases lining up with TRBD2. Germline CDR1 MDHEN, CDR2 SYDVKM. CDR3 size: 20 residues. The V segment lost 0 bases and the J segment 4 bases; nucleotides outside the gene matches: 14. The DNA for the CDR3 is TGTGCCAGCAGTTTATGGGTACTAGCGGGAGGTGGGGGCCCAGCAGATACGCAGTATTTT. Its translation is CASSLWVLAGGGGPADTQYF.

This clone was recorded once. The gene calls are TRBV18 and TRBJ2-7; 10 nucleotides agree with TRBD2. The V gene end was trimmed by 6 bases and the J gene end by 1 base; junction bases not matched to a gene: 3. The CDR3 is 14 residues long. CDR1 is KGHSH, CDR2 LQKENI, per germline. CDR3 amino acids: CASSRTSGSYEQYF. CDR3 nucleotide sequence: TGTGCCAGCTCTCGGACTAGCGGTTCCTACGAGCAGTACTTC.

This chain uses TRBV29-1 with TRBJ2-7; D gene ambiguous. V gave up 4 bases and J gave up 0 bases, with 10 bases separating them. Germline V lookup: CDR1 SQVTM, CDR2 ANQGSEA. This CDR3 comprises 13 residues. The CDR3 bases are TGCAGCGTTGCTCAGGCGAGCTCCTACGAGCAGTACTTC. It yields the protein CSVAQASSYEQYF.

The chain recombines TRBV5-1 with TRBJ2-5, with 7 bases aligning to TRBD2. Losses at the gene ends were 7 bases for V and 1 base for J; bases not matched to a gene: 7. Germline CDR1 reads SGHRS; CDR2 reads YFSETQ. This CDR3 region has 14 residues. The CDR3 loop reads CASGVAGFQETQYF. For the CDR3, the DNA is TGCGCCAGCGGGGTAGCGGGTTTCCAAGAGACCCAGTACTTC. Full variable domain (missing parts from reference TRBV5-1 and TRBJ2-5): KAGVTQTPRYLIKTRGQQVTLSCSPISGHRSVSWYQQTPGQGLQFLFEYFSETQRNKGNFPGRFSGRQFSNSRSEMNVSTLELGDSALYLCASGVAGFQETQYFGPGTRLLVL.

The CDR3 DNA is TGTGCCAGCAGTACCCTAACAGGGGGGAATTCACCCCTCCACTTT. It encodes CASSTLTGGNSPLHF. The chain uses TRBV28 and TRBJ1-6; 8 bases are shared with TRBD1. With 5 bases clipped from V and 7 bases from J, the junction kept 7 bases outside the gene matches. This CDR3 spans 15 amino acids. CDR1 and CDR2 (germline): MDHEN, SYDVKM.

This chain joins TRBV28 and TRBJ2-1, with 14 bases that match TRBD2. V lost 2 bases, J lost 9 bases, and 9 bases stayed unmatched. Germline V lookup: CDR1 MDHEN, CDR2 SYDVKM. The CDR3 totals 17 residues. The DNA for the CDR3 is TGTGCCAGCAGTTTACCCATGACTAGCGGGAGGGGAGGTGAGCAGTTCTTC. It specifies CASSLPMTSGRGGEQFF.

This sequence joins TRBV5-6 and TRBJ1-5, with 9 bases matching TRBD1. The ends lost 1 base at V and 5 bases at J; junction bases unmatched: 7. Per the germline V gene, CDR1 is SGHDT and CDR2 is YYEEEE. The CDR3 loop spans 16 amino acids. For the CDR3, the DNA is TGTGCCAGCAGCTTGAGGGTGGACAGGGGAGATCAGCCCCAGCATTTT. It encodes CASSLRVDRGDQPQHF.

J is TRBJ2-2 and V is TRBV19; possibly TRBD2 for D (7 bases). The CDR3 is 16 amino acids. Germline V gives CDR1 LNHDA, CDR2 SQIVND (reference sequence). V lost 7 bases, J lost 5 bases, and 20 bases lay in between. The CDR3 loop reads CASTSLRGRGTGELFF. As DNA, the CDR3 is TGTGCCAGTACCTCCCTGCGGGGGAGGGGGACCGGGGAGCTGTTTTTT. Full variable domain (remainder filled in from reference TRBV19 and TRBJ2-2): DGGITQSPKYLFRKEGQNVTLSCEQNLNHDAMYWYRQDPGQGLRLIYYSQIVNDFQKGDIAEGYSVSREKKESFPLTVTSAQKNPTAFYLCASTSLRGRGTGELFFGEGSRLTVL.

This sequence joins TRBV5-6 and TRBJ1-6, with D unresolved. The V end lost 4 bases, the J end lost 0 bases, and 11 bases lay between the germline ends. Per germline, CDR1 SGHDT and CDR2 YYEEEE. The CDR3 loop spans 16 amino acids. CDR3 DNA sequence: TGTGCCAGCAGCCCTCCGGGGAGCTCCTATAATTCACCCCTCCACTTT. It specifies CASSPPGSSYNSPLHF.

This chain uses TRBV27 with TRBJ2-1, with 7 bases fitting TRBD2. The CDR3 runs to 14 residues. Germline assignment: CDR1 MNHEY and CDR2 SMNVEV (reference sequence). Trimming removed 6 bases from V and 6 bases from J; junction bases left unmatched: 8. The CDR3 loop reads CASRERGQFNEQFF. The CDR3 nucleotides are TGTGCCAGCAGGGAGCGGGGTCAATTCAATGAGCAGTTCTTC.

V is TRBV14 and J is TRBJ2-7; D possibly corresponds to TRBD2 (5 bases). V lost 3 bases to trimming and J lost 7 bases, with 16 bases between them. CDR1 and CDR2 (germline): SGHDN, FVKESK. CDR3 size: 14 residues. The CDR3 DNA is TGTGCCAGCAGCCAGTGGAGGCTACCGAGGGAGCAGTACTTC. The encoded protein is CASSQWRLPREQYF.

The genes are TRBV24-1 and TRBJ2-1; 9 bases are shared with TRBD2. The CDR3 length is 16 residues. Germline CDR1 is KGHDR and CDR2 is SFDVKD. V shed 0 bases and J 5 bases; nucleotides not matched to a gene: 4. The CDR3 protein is CATSDLHGGRDNEQFF. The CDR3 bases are TGTGCCACCAGTGATTTGCACGGCGGGAGGGACAATGAGCAGTTCTTC.

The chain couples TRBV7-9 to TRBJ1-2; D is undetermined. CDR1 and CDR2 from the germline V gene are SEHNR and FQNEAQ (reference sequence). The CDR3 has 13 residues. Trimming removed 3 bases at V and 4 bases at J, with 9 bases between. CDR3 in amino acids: CASSFKQVYGYTF. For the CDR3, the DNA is TGTGCCAGCAGCTTTAAGCAGGTCTATGGCTACACCTTC. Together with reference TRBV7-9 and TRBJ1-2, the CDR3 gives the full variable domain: DTGVSQNPRHKITKRGQNVTFRCDPISEHNRLYWYRQTLGQGPEFLTYFQNEAQLEKSRLLSDRFSAERPKGSFSTLEIQRTEQGDSAMYLCASSFKQVYGYTFGSGTRLTVV.

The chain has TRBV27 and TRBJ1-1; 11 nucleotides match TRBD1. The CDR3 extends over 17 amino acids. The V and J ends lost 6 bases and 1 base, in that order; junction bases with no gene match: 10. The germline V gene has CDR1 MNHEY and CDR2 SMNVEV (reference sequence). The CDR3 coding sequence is TGTGCCAGCAGCTTTTTGGACAGGGGGCGGGGGAACACTGAAGCTTTCTTT. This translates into CASSFLDRGRGNTEAFF.

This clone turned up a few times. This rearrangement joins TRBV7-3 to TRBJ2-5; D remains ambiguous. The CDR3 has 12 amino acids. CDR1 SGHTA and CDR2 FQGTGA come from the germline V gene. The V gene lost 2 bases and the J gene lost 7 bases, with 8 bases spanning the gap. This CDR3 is CASSLERGTQYF. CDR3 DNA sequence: TGTGCCAGCAGCTTAGAGCGCGGGACCCAGTACTTC.

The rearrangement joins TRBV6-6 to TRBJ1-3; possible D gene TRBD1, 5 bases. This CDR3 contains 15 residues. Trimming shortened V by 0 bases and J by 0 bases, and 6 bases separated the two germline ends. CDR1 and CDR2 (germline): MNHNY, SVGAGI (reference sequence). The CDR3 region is CASSYSTDSGNTIYF. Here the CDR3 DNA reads TGTGCCAGCAGTTACTCGACAGACTCTGGAAACACCATATATTTT.

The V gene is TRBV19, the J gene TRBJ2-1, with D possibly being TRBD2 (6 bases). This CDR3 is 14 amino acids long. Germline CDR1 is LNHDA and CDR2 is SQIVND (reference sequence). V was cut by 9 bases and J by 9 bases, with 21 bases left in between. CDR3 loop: CARPRDWGDVEQFF. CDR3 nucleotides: TGTGCCAGGCCCCGGGACTGGGGAGACGTTGAGCAGTTCTTC.

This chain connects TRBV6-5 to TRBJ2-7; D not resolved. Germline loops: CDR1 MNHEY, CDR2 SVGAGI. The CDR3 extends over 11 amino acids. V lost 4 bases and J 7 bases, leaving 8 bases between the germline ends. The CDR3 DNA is TGTGCCAGCAGTTCGGGTCGGGAGCAGTACTTC. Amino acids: CASSSGREQYF.

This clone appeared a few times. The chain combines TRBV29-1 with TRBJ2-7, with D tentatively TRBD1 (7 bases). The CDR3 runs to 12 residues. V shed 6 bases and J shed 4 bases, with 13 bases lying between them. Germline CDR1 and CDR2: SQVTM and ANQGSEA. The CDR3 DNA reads TGCAGCGTGGCGGGGACAGTGTACGAGCAGTACTTC. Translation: CSVAGTVYEQYF.

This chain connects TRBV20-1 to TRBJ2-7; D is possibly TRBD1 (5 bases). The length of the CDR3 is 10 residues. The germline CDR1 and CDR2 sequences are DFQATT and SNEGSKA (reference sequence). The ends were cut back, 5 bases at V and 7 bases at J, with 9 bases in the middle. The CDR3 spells CSAPKGEQYF. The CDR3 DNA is TGCAGTGCTCCTAAGGGGGAGCAGTACTTC.

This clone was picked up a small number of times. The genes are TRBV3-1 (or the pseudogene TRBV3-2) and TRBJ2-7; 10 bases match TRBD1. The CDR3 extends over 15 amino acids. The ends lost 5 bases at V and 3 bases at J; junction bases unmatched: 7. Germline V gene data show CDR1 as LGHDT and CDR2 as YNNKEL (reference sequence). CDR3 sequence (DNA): TGTGCCAGCAGCTTCAAAGGGACAGGGGTCTACGAGCAGTACTTC. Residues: CASSFKGTGVYEQYF.

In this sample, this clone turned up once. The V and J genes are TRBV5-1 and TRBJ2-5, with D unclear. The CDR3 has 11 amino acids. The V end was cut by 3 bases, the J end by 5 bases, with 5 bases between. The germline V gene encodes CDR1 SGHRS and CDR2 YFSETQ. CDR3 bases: TGCGCCAGCAGCTCGCAGGAGACCCAGTACTTC. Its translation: CASSSQETQYF.

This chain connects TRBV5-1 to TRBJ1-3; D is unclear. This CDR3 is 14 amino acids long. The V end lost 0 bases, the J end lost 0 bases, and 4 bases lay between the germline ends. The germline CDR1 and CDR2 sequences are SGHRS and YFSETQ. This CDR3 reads CASSLVDSGNTIYF. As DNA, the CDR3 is TGCGCCAGCAGCTTGGTAGACTCTGGAAACACCATATATTTT.

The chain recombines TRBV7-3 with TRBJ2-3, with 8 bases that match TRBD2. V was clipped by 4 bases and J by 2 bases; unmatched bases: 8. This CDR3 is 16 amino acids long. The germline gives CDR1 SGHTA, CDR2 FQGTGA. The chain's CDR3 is CASSWGIAGNTDTQYF. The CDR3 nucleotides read TGTGCCAGCAGCTGGGGGATAGCGGGAAACACAGATACGCAGTATTTT.